The T cell receptor beta chain described here comes from a study of post-analysis software for immune sequencing data. Study in general: Relapsing-remitting, secondary progressive and progressive-relapsing forms of multiple sclerosis all featured among disease courses.

Overall study findings and caveats: Patients showed TRBV5-6, TRBV5-1 and TRBV20-1 among a handful of TRBV segments more frequent than in controls. Significantly decreased normalized Chao1 diversity was recorded for multiple sclerosis patients relative to controls.

Turning to this clonotype: Its antigen remains unknown.

The V gene's germline CDR1 is MGHDK and CDR2 SYGVNS. This CDR3 contains 12 residues. V was trimmed by 4 bases and J by 8 bases, leaving 11 bases between them. Incorporated into the TCR beta cDNA libraries were unique molecular identifiers, which served to reduce PCR and sequencing biases. There were about 1 to 10 million T cells, and around 460,000 cDNA molecules came from them. TCRdb reprocessed the PCR reads with MiXCR, giving one entry per CDR3 protein. The sample yields fewer than 850,000 distinct CDR3 sequences, more than 45% seen once. The specimen sequenced was blood. The receptor's source is a girl under 18 with multiple sclerosis. V gene TRBV25-1 combines with J gene TRBJ1-2; D unclear. The CDR3 region is CASSATNMGYTF. The CDR3 DNA follows: TGTGCCAGCAGTGCAACCAACATGGGCTACACCTTC.